What follows is one T cell receptor beta chain and its context. Antigen specificity is unknown. These data are taken from a study of vaccination effects on CD4 cells after COVID-19. This table comes from immunoSEQ multiplex PCR, and its TCRdb copy is limited to in-frame clones, with some not included. Of 25,000 to 30,000 clones listed, 75% to 90% are singletons. Study-wide points: Clonal contraction was marked in infection- and vaccine-induced clones late after vaccination. The study found that only 1 of 255 vaccine-induced clones from healthy vaccinees cross-reacted with common cold coronaviruses.

V dropped 0 bases and J dropped 7 bases, with 16 bases sitting between them. CDR1 SGHRS and CDR2 YFSETQ come from the germline V gene. The CDR3 covers 15 residues. Ahead of sequencing, the ViraFEST assay grew antigen-specific CD4+ T cells using viral peptide pools. After less than twelve days in culture, the CD4+ T cells were isolated. Vaccine administered to participants consisted of two doses of either BNT162b2 or mRNA-1273. No vaccinee had earlier SARS-CoV-2 infection, and nucleocapsid antibodies were negative. V usage is TRBV5-1 and J usage is TRBJ2-5, with D possibly TRBD2 on 7 matching bases. The clonotype comes from a human donor who received a COVID-19 vaccine. Some clones in this sample may be carry-over from other donors' samples. The sample in question was CD4+ T cells from PBMCs cultured with SARS-CoV-2 spike peptides, obtained after COVID-19 vaccination. CDR3: CASSLERGAGGTQYF. CDR3 nucleotides: TGCGCCAGCAGCTTGGAACGGGGGGCCGGGGGGACCCAGTACTTC.